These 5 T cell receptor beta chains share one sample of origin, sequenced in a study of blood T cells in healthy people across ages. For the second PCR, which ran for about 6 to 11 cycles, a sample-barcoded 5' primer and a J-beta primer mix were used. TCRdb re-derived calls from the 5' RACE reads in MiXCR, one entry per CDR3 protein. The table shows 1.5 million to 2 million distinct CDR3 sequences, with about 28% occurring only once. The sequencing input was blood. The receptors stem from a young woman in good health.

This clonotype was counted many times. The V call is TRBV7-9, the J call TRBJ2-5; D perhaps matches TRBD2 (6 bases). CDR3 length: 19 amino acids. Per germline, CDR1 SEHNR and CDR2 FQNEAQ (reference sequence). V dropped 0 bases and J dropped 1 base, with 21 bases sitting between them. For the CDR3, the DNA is TGTGCCAGCAGCTTAGCGAGGGTAACGGGAGAAGACCTCCAAGAGACCCAGTACTTC. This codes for CASSLARVTGEDLQETQYF.

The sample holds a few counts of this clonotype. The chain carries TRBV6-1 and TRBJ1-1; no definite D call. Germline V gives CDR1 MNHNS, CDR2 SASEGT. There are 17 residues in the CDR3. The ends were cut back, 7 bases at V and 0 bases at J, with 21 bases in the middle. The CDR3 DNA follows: TGTGCCAGCAAATTTAGTTCAGACCCGTTCATGAACACTGAAGCTTTCTTT. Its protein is CASKFSSDPFMNTEAFF.

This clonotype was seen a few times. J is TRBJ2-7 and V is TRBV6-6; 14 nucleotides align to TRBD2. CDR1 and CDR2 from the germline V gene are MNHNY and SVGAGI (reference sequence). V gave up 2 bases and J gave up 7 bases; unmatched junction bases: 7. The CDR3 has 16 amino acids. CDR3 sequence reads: CASSYGLAGGRDEQYF. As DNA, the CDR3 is TGTGCCAGCAGTTACGGACTAGCGGGGGGCCGGGATGAGCAGTACTTC.

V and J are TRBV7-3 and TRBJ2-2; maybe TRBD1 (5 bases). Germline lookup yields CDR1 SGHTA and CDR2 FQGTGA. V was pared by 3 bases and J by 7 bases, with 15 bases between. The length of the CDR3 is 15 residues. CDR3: CASSFLGRPNGELFF. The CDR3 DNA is TGTGCCAGCAGCTTCTTGGGGCGCCCAAACGGGGAGCTGTTTTTT.

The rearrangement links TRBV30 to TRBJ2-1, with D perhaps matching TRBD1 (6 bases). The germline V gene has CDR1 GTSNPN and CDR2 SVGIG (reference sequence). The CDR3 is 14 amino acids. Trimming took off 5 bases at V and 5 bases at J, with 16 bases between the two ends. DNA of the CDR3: TGTGCCTGGGGCACAGGGACGACACACAATGAGCAGTTCTTC. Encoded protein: CAWGTGTTHNEQFF.